This T cell receptor beta chain was profiled in a study of T cells in Graves' hyperthyroidism and ophthalmopathy. Study observations and caveats: Most thyroid-expanded clonotypes above 0.001 were also found in blood. The model foresaw ophthalmopathy a median roughly 6.6 months prior to onset.

This clonotype occurred many times. Antigen unknown. There are 14 residues in the CDR3. The ends were cut back, 4 bases at V and 0 bases at J, with 13 bases in the middle. Germline lookup yields CDR1 DFQATT and CDR2 SNEGSKA (reference sequence). Amplification of TCR beta CDR3 regions was performed using RNA transcripts as template. First-round RT-PCR targeting the TCR CDR3 was performed with the HTBI primer set. One entry per CDR3 protein, called by TCRdb with MiXCR from the multiplex PCR reads. The sample includes some 420,000 distinct CDR3 sequences, about 13% of them seen just once. Graves' hyperthyroidism was deemed stable given no ophthalmopathy progression within 18 months.

Sequencing was performed on blood. V is TRBV20-1 and J is TRBJ2-7; no clear D gene. The TCR was taken from a woman between 18 and 30 years old with Graves' hyperthyroidism. CDR3 loop: CSAIERLSSYEQYF. The CDR3 DNA follows: TGCAGTGCTATCGAACGTCTCAGCTCCTACGAGCAGTACTTC.